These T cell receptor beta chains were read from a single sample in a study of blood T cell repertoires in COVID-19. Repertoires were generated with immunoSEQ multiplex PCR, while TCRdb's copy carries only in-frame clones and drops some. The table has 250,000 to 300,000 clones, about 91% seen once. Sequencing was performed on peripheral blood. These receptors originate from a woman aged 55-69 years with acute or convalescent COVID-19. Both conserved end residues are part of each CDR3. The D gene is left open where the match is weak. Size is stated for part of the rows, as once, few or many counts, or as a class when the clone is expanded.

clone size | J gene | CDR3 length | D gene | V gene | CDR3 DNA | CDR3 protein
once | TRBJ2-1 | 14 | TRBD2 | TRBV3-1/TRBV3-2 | TGTGCCAGCAGCCTAAGCGGGGGGGACAATGAGCAGTTCTTC | CASSLSGGDNEQFF
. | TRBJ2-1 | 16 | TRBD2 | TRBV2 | TGTGCCAGCAGTGAAGCCGGCCTAGCGGGAGCAAATGAGCAGTTCTTC | CASSEAGLAGANEQFF
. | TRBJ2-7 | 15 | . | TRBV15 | TGTGCCACCAGCAGCACTCAGCGGAGAACCTACGAGCAGTACTTC | CATSSTQRRTYEQYF
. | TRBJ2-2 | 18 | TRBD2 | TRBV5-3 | TGTGCCAGAAGCTTGTCTAGCGGGAGTTTATTGTCCCCCGGGGAGCTGTTTTTT | CARSLSSGSLLSPGELFF
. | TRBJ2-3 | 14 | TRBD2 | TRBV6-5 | TGTGCCAGCAAAGGACTAGCGGTTACAGATACGCAGTATTTT | CASKGLAVTDTQYF
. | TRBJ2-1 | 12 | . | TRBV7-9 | TGTGCCAGCAACTACAGGGTTAATGAGCAGTTCTTC | CASNYRVNEQFF
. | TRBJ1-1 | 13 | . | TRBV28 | TGTGCCAGCAGACCCCAGGGGAACACTGAAGCTTTCTTT | CASRPQGNTEAFF
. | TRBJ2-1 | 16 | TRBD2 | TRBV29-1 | TGCAGCGTTGAAGGCGTTGCGGGGGGCCTATACAATGAGCAGTTCTTC | CSVEGVAGGLYNEQFF
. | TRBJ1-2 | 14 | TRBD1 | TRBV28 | TGTGCCAGCAGTTCCGGGACAGGGGTTTTTGGCTACACCTTC | CASSSGTGVFGYTF
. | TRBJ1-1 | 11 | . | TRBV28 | TGTGCCACCGCGTCGAACACTGAAGCTTTCTTT | CATASNTEAFF
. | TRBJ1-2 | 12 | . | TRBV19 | TGTGCCAGTCGTACGACATTGTATGGCTACACCTTC | CASRTTLYGYTF
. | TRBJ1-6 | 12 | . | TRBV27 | TGTGCCAGCAGCCTTTTTAATTCACCCCTCCACTTT | CASSLFNSPLHF
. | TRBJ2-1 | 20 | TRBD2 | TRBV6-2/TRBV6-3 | TGTGCCAGCAGTTACTCGACAGACCCCCATACTAGCGGGAGTGTGAATGAGCAGTTCTTC | CASSYSTDPHTSGSVNEQFF
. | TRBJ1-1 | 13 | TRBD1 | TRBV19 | TGTGCCAGTAGTAGACAGGGGGACACTGAAGCTTTCTTT | CASSRQGDTEAFF
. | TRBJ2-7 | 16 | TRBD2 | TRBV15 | TGTGCCACCAGCAGAGAGAGGGGACTAGCGTTGTACGAGCAGTACTTC | CATSRERGLALYEQYF
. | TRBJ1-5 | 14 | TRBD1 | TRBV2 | TGTGCCAGCAGTGGGACAGGGGGGACTCAGCCCCAGCATTTT | CASSGTGGTQPQHF
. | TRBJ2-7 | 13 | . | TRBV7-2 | TGTGCCAGCCTAGGGGTTGGGGGCCACGAGCAGTACTTC | CASLGVGGHEQYF
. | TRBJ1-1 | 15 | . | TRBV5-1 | TGCGCCAGCAGCTTGGATCCGGAAACTCCAGGGATGGCTTTCTTT | CASSLDPETPGMAFF
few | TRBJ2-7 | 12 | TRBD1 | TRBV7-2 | TGTGCCAGCAGCCGGGACAGATACGAGCAGTACTTC | CASSRDRYEQYF
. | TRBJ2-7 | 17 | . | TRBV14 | TGTGCCAGCAGCCGAACCTTCCAAGCCACCGGTTTTTACGAGCAGTACTTC | CASSRTFQATGFYEQYF
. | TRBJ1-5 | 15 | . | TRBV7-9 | TGTGCCAGCAGCTTCGGACAGAATAGCAATCAGCCCCAGCATTTT | CASSFGQNSNQPQHF
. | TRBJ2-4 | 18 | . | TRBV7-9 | TGTGCCAGCAGCCCGCGACCGGGGGAGGACGTTAACAAAAACATTCAGTACTTC | CASSPRPGEDVNKNIQYF
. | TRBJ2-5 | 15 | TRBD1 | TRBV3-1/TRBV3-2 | TGTGCCAGCAGCCCAGGACAGGGAAGTTGGGAGACCCAGTACTTC | CASSPGQGSWETQYF
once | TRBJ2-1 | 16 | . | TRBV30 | TGTGCCTGGAAAAAGGGGGTCGGCAGGGGCTACTGGGAGCAGTTCTTC | CAWKKGVGRGYWEQFF
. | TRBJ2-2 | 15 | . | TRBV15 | TGTGCCACCAGCAGAGGGGGCCTAGGGGCCGGGGAGCTGTTTTTT | CATSRGGLGAGELFF
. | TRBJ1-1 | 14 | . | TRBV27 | TGTGCCAGCAGAAAAGAGGGCCGGAACACTGAAGCTTTCTTT | CASRKEGRNTEAFF
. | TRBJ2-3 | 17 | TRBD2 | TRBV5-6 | TGTGCCAGCAGCTTGGAAGGATCGGGAGGGCGAGGAGATACGCAGTATTTT | CASSLEGSGGRGDTQYF
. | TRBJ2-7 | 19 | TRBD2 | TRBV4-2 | TGTGCCAGCAGCCAAGATCTGGGGACTAGCGGGGGGGCCTACTACGAGCAGTACTTC | CASSQDLGTSGGAYYEQYF
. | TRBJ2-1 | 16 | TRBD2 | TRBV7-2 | TGTGCCAGCAGCTTAGTCGGGGGGGTGTCCTACAATGAGCAGTTCTTC | CASSLVGGVSYNEQFF
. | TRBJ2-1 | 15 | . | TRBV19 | TGTGCCAGTATGGGGATTGGGGCCGCCTACAATGAGCAGTTCTTC | CASMGIGAAYNEQFF